This T cell receptor (beta chain) is drawn from a study of T-cell memory formation after mild COVID-19. General observations from the study: Pre-infection memory showed some responding clones, and this suggested that cross-reactive memory joined.

Each CDR3 protein is one row after TCRdb ran MiXCR on the 5' RACE reads. The sample gives about 110,000 distinct CDR3 sequences, 15% to 20% of which show up once; 28% is in the top ten. This clonotype was seen a few times. Its matching antigen is unknown. Germline V CDR1 and CDR2: LGHDT, YNNKEL (reference sequence). The germline V and J ends were trimmed by 0 bases and 4 bases, with 19 bases remaining between them. This CDR3 has 17 amino acids. Sequencing was carried out using PBMCs or a T cell subset sorted from them (not recorded which). The sequence came from an adult woman who had mild COVID-19 (a few samples of this study predate the infection). Cell type and time point are not known. The chain has TRBV3-1 and TRBJ2-7; D assignment may be TRBD1 or TRBD2 (6 bases each). The CDR3 sequence is CASSQEPLLGGPYEQYF. CDR3 bases: TGTGCCAGCAGCCAAGAGCCTCTGCTGGGGGGCCCATACGAGCAGTACTTC.